This is a list of T cell receptor beta chains from one sample in a study of blood T cell repertoires in COVID-19. The method was immunoSEQ multiplex PCR; TCRdb's version includes in-frame clones alone and lacks a portion of them. The table includes some 240,000 clones, about four fifths detected once. The source material was peripheral blood. These receptors all come from a woman of 80 years or more with COVID-19, enrolled during active disease. Each CDR3 is given with its conserved first and last residue. Each record gives: clone size, D gene, V gene, J gene, CDR3 protein, CDR3 DNA. D genes are given only for firm matches. Clone size is shown for a subset of rows, as once, few, many or a class of expanded clone.

clone_size: -; d_call: TRBD1; v_call: TRBV27; j_call: TRBJ1-5; cdr3_aa: CASSFIQGGQPQHF; cdr3_nt: TGTGCCAGCAGTTTCATACAGGGGGGACAGCCCCAGCATTTT
clone_size: -; d_call: -; v_call: TRBV11-2; j_call: TRBJ1-5; cdr3_aa: CASSLTGRSDQPQHF; cdr3_nt: TGTGCCAGCAGCTTAACAGGCCGGTCGGATCAGCCCCAGCATTTT
clone_size: -; d_call: TRBD2; v_call: TRBV5-1; j_call: TRBJ2-5; cdr3_aa: CASSFLAGVETQYF; cdr3_nt: TGCGCCAGCAGCTTCCTAGCGGGGGTGGAGACCCAGTACTTC
clone_size: -; d_call: -; v_call: TRBV6-5; j_call: TRBJ1-6; cdr3_aa: CASSYEGLLSGALHF; cdr3_nt: TGTGCCAGCAGTTACGAGGGCCTCTTGAGTGGAGCCCTCCACTTT
clone_size: once; d_call: TRBD2; v_call: TRBV3-1/TRBV3-2; j_call: TRBJ2-1; cdr3_aa: CASRAPATSGSYNEQFF; cdr3_nt: TGTGCCAGCAGAGCACCGGCAACTAGCGGCTCCTACAATGAGCAGTTCTTC
clone_size: -; d_call: -; v_call: TRBV2; j_call: TRBJ1-1; cdr3_aa: CASSEMRDTEAFF; cdr3_nt: TGTGCCAGCAGTGAAATGAGGGACACTGAAGCTTTCTTT
clone_size: -; d_call: TRBD2; v_call: TRBV3-1/TRBV3-2; j_call: TRBJ2-7; cdr3_aa: CASSETLAGDMYEQYF; cdr3_nt: TGTGCCAGCAGCGAGACACTAGCGGGGGATATGTACGAGCAGTACTTC
clone_size: few; d_call: -; v_call: TRBV12-3/TRBV12-4; j_call: TRBJ1-1; cdr3_aa: CASIKAGITEAFF; cdr3_nt: TGTGCCAGCATTAAGGCGGGGATCACTGAAGCTTTCTTT
clone_size: few; d_call: -; v_call: TRBV24-1; j_call: TRBJ2-2; cdr3_aa: CATSDGGRAVSNTGELFF; cdr3_nt: TGTGCCACCAGTGATGGGGGCAGGGCTGTCTCGAACACCGGGGAGCTGTTTTTT
clone_size: -; d_call: -; v_call: TRBV6-5; j_call: TRBJ1-5; cdr3_aa: CASSYEGVQPQHF; cdr3_nt: TGTGCCAGCAGTTACGAGGGAGTGCAGCCCCAGCATTTT
clone_size: -; d_call: TRBD2; v_call: TRBV20-1; j_call: TRBJ2-7; cdr3_aa: CSASGRGTYEQYF; cdr3_nt: TGCAGTGCTAGTGGGCGGGGGACCTACGAGCAGTACTTC
clone_size: -; d_call: -; v_call: TRBV5-4; j_call: TRBJ1-6; cdr3_aa: CASSPPPGSNSPLHF; cdr3_nt: TGTGCCAGCAGCCCCCCCCCGGGGAGTAATTCACCCCTCCACTTT
clone_size: -; d_call: TRBD1; v_call: TRBV5-4; j_call: TRBJ1-2; cdr3_aa: CASSPRQGIYGYTF; cdr3_nt: TGTGCCAGCAGCCCCAGACAGGGAATCTATGGCTACACCTTC
clone_size: -; d_call: -; v_call: TRBV29-1; j_call: TRBJ1-2; cdr3_aa: CSGLRPSYGYTF; cdr3_nt: TGCAGCGGCCTGCGTCCTTCGTATGGCTACACCTTC
clone_size: -; d_call: TRBD1; v_call: TRBV7-8; j_call: TRBJ1-2; cdr3_aa: CASSFEDRRYGYTF; cdr3_nt: TGTGCCAGCAGCTTTGAGGACAGGCGCTATGGCTACACCTTC
clone_size: -; d_call: -; v_call: TRBV7-3; j_call: TRBJ2-1; cdr3_aa: CASSPNGGRVTNEQFF; cdr3_nt: TGTGCCAGCAGCCCAAATGGGGGCAGAGTGACGAATGAGCAGTTCTTC
clone_size: -; d_call: -; v_call: TRBV30; j_call: TRBJ2-1; cdr3_aa: CAWGARYNEQFF; cdr3_nt: TGTGCCTGGGGGGCCCGTTACAATGAGCAGTTCTTC
clone_size: once; d_call: -; v_call: TRBV21-1; j_call: TRBJ2-5; cdr3_aa: CASSDGGLQETQYF; cdr3_nt: TGTGCCAGCAGCGACGGGGGGCTCCAAGAGACCCAGTACTTC
clone_size: -; d_call: TRBD1; v_call: TRBV7-3; j_call: TRBJ2-1; cdr3_aa: CASSPRTGKDSYNEQFF; cdr3_nt: TGTGCCAGCAGCCCACGGACAGGTAAAGACTCCTACAATGAGCAGTTCTTC
clone_size: -; d_call: -; v_call: TRBV19; j_call: TRBJ1-6; cdr3_aa: CASGRGGFDTYSPLHF; cdr3_nt: TGTGCCAGTGGGAGGGGGGGATTCGACACTTATTCACCCCTCCACTTT
clone_size: few; d_call: -; v_call: TRBV24-1; j_call: TRBJ2-4; cdr3_aa: CATAQGAAKNIQYF; cdr3_nt: TGTGCCACCGCACAGGGAGCGGCCAAAAACATTCAGTACTTC
clone_size: -; d_call: -; v_call: TRBV18; j_call: TRBJ1-2; cdr3_aa: CASSQTTDQYPSYGYTF; cdr3_nt: TGTGCCAGCTCACAAACGACAGACCAGTACCCCTCCTATGGCTACACCTTC
clone_size: once; d_call: TRBD2; v_call: TRBV10-3; j_call: TRBJ2-1; cdr3_aa: CAISRGLAGAFGDEQFF; cdr3_nt: TGTGCCATCAGTAGGGGACTAGCGGGGGCCTTCGGGGATGAGCAGTTCTTC
clone_size: -; d_call: TRBD1; v_call: TRBV5-1; j_call: TRBJ2-7; cdr3_aa: CASSRGQAYEQYF; cdr3_nt: TGCGCCAGCAGCAGGGGACAGGCCTACGAGCAGTACTTC
clone_size: -; d_call: -; v_call: TRBV27; j_call: TRBJ1-2; cdr3_aa: CASSLRRGDGYTF; cdr3_nt: TGTGCCAGCAGTTTGAGGCGGGGGGATGGCTACACCTTC
clone_size: -; d_call: -; v_call: TRBV6-5; j_call: TRBJ1-5; cdr3_aa: CASSYSRVSQPQHF; cdr3_nt: TGTGCCAGCAGTTACTCGAGGGTCAGCCAGCCCCAGCATTTT
clone_size: -; d_call: -; v_call: TRBV28; j_call: TRBJ2-7; cdr3_aa: CASSNDYSYEQYF; cdr3_nt: TGTGCCAGCAGTAACGACTATAGCTACGAGCAGTACTTC
clone_size: -; d_call: TRBD1; v_call: TRBV10-3; j_call: TRBJ1-1; cdr3_aa: CAIIGQVGGTEAFF; cdr3_nt: TGTGCCATCATAGGACAGGTCGGGGGCACTGAAGCTTTCTTT
clone_size: -; d_call: TRBD1; v_call: TRBV4-1; j_call: TRBJ1-3; cdr3_aa: CASSQDEGQGVSGNTIYF; cdr3_nt: TGCGCCAGCAGCCAAGATGAGGGACAGGGAGTGTCTGGAAACACCATATATTTT
clone_size: -; d_call: TRBD1; v_call: TRBV19; j_call: TRBJ1-5; cdr3_aa: CASSSRQGGNQPQHF; cdr3_nt: TGTGCCAGTAGTTCACGACAGGGAGGCAATCAGCCCCAGCATTTT
clone_size: -; d_call: TRBD2; v_call: TRBV5-1; j_call: TRBJ2-7; cdr3_aa: CASSHSGTTSYEQYF; cdr3_nt: TGCGCCAGCAGCCACTCCGGGACTACATCCTACGAGCAGTACTTC
clone_size: -; d_call: TRBD2; v_call: TRBV4-1; j_call: TRBJ2-1; cdr3_aa: CASSQTILSGGQNEQFF; cdr3_nt: TGCGCCAGCAGCCAGACCATCTTGTCGGGGGGGCAAAATGAGCAGTTCTTC
clone_size: -; d_call: TRBD1; v_call: TRBV27; j_call: TRBJ1-2; cdr3_aa: CASRGRSGTGGFTYGYTF; cdr3_nt: TGTGCCAGCAGGGGCCGGAGCGGGACAGGGGGATTTACCTATGGCTACACCTTC
clone_size: -; d_call: -; v_call: TRBV15; j_call: TRBJ1-6; cdr3_aa: CATSSRGDSPLHF; cdr3_nt: TGTGCCACCAGCAGCCGGGGGGACTCACCCCTCCACTTT
clone_size: few; d_call: TRBD1; v_call: TRBV7-2; j_call: TRBJ1-2; cdr3_aa: CASSFQGAHGYTF; cdr3_nt: TGTGCCAGCAGCTTTCAGGGGGCCCATGGCTACACCTTC
clone_size: few; d_call: TRBD1; v_call: TRBV10-3; j_call: TRBJ2-4; cdr3_aa: CAISGQGKAKNIQYF; cdr3_nt: TGTGCCATCAGTGGACAGGGGAAGGCCAAAAACATTCAGTACTTC
clone_size: -; d_call: TRBD1; v_call: TRBV4-1; j_call: TRBJ1-6; cdr3_aa: CASSQVGQGRNSPLHF; cdr3_nt: TGCGCCAGCAGCCAAGTAGGACAGGGGAGAAATTCACCCCTCCACTTT
clone_size: -; d_call: TRBD2; v_call: TRBV27; j_call: TRBJ2-3; cdr3_aa: CASSYTSGRGPKRGTQYF; cdr3_nt: TGTGCCAGCAGTTATACTAGCGGGAGAGGGCCCAAGCGGGGTACGCAGTATTTT
clone_size: few; d_call: -; v_call: TRBV7-9; j_call: TRBJ2-7; cdr3_aa: CASSFGTTTYEQYF; cdr3_nt: TGTGCCAGCAGCTTCGGGACAACAACCTACGAGCAGTACTTC
clone_size: -; d_call: -; v_call: TRBV5-1; j_call: TRBJ2-3; cdr3_aa: CASSSGDTQYF; cdr3_nt: TGCGCCAGCAGCTCAGGGGATACGCAGTATTTT
clone_size: -; d_call: -; v_call: TRBV7-8; j_call: TRBJ1-1; cdr3_aa: CASSLAAGANTEAFF; cdr3_nt: TGTGCCAGCAGCTTAGCTGCAGGCGCGAACACTGAAGCTTTCTTT
clone_size: -; d_call: TRBD1; v_call: TRBV3-1/TRBV3-2; j_call: TRBJ1-6; cdr3_aa: CASSQDRGISNSPLHF; cdr3_nt: TGTGCCAGCAGCCAAGACAGGGGGATTTCCAATTCACCCCTCCACTTT
clone_size: -; d_call: -; v_call: TRBV6-6; j_call: TRBJ1-2; cdr3_aa: CASSYATEYGYTF; cdr3_nt: TGTGCCAGCAGTTACGCGACAGAGTATGGCTACACCTTC
clone_size: -; d_call: TRBD2; v_call: TRBV29-1; j_call: TRBJ2-1; cdr3_aa: CSVEDRAGGNNEQFF; cdr3_nt: TGCAGCGTTGAAGATCGCGCGGGAGGGAACAATGAGCAGTTCTTC
clone_size: -; d_call: -; v_call: TRBV4-3; j_call: TRBJ2-7; cdr3_aa: CASSQALGDRYEQYF; cdr3_nt: TGCGCCAGCAGCCAAGCCCTCGGGGATCGGTACGAGCAGTACTTC
clone_size: -; d_call: -; v_call: TRBV2; j_call: TRBJ1-5; cdr3_aa: CASTGSSNQPQHF; cdr3_nt: TGTGCCAGCACGGGGTCTAGCAATCAGCCCCAGCATTTT
clone_size: -; d_call: TRBD1; v_call: TRBV7-2; j_call: TRBJ1-3; cdr3_aa: CASSLARTGLNTIYF; cdr3_nt: TGTGCCAGCAGCTTAGCTCGGACAGGTTTAAACACCATATATTTT
clone_size: -; d_call: -; v_call: TRBV7-8; j_call: TRBJ1-2; cdr3_aa: CASSLGGGYGYTF; cdr3_nt: TGTGCCAGCAGCTTAGGGGGAGGGTATGGCTACACCTTC
clone_size: -; d_call: -; v_call: TRBV5-1; j_call: TRBJ2-3; cdr3_aa: CASSRSDRPADTQYF; cdr3_nt: TGCGCCAGCAGCCGTTCAGACAGGCCCGCAGATACGCAGTATTTT
clone_size: -; d_call: TRBD2; v_call: TRBV5-5; j_call: TRBJ2-3; cdr3_aa: CASSLEGLAGGRDTQYF; cdr3_nt: TGTGCCAGCAGCCTCGAGGGACTAGCGGGAGGTAGAGATACGCAGTATTTT
clone_size: -; d_call: TRBD2; v_call: TRBV27; j_call: TRBJ2-7; cdr3_aa: CASSSRSSGRYEQYF; cdr3_nt: TGTGCCAGCAGTTCCCGATCTAGCGGGAGGTACGAGCAGTACTTC
clone_size: once; d_call: TRBD1; v_call: TRBV7-3; j_call: TRBJ2-5; cdr3_aa: CASSPGTGIETQYF; cdr3_nt: TGTGCCAGCAGCCCCGGGACAGGGATCGAGACCCAGTACTTC
clone_size: -; d_call: TRBD1; v_call: TRBV6-6; j_call: TRBJ1-3; cdr3_aa: CASSYDRDSGNTIYF; cdr3_nt: TGTGCCAGCAGTTACGACAGGGATTCTGGAAACACCATATATTTT
clone_size: few; d_call: TRBD2; v_call: TRBV13; j_call: TRBJ2-3; cdr3_aa: CASSSGSAGGLLDTQYF; cdr3_nt: TGTGCCAGCAGCTCGGGCTCCGCGGGAGGCCTCTTAGATACGCAGTATTTT